The rows below give T cell receptor beta chains drawn from one sample of a study of cytomegalovirus exposure and HLA in healthy donors. Sequencing was performed with immunoSEQ multiplex PCR; in TCRdb, only in-frame clones are kept and a portion is missing. The repertoire includes under 200,000 clones, around 79% of them detected once, and approximately 1.4% sits in the top ten. Sequenced: PBMCs. The receptor source for this set is a man between 18 and 29 years old in good health and CMV-seronegative. Each CDR3 is given with its conserved first and last residue. Fields, in order: J gene, clone size, D gene, V gene, CDR3 protein, CDR3 DNA. D genes are given only for firm matches. Clone size appears in some rows only: once, few, many, or a class for an expanded clone.

J: TRBJ2-2
size: .
D: .
V: TRBV20-1
CDR3: CSAILAGELFF
DNA: TGCAGTGCAATCCTCGCCGGGGAGCTGTTTTTT

J: TRBJ2-2
size: .
D: .
V: TRBV25-1
CDR3: CASSQGGTGRTGELFF
DNA: TGTGCCAGCAGCCAGGGGGGGACAGGCAGGACCGGGGAGCTGTTTTTT

J: TRBJ1-6
size: .
D: .
V: TRBV30
CDR3: CAWSPGQGSPLHF
DNA: TGTGCCTGGAGTCCCGGGCAGGGCTCACCCCTCCACTTT

J: TRBJ2-7
size: once
D: TRBD1
V: TRBV11-2
CDR3: CASRTGTGSYEQYF
DNA: TGTGCCAGCAGGACCGGGACAGGGTCCTACGAGCAGTACTTC

J: TRBJ2-1
size: .
D: .
V: TRBV10-1
CDR3: CASSDWKDRGGEQFF
DNA: TGCGCCAGCAGTGATTGGAAGGATAGAGGCGGTGAGCAGTTCTTC

J: TRBJ2-3
size: .
D: TRBD1
V: TRBV7-9
CDR3: CSSSPRGGQGNSDTQYF
DNA: TGTTCCAGCAGTCCCCGAGGGGGACAGGGGAATTCAGATACGCAGTATTTT

J: TRBJ2-1
size: .
D: TRBD2
V: TRBV15
CDR3: CATSRGSSGPEEQFF
DNA: TGTGCCACCAGCAGAGGGTCTAGCGGCCCCGAGGAGCAGTTCTTC

J: TRBJ2-3
size: .
D: .
V: TRBV6-5
CDR3: CASSSAGGATDTQYF
DNA: TGTGCCAGCAGTTCTGCAGGTGGGGCCACAGATACGCAGTATTTT

J: TRBJ2-3
size: few
D: TRBD1
V: TRBV27
CDR3: CASRGQGVGGTQYF
DNA: TGTGCCAGCAGAGGGCAGGGGGTGGGCGGTACGCAGTATTTT

J: TRBJ2-5
size: .
D: TRBD2
V: TRBV28
CDR3: CASSISSGRGEQYF
DNA: TGTGCCAGCAGTATTTCGAGCGGGAGAGGTGAGCAGTACTTC

J: TRBJ2-1
size: .
D: TRBD2
V: TRBV29-1
CDR3: CSVDPSGSGNEQFF
DNA: TGCAGCGTTGACCCCAGCGGGAGCGGAAATGAGCAGTTCTTC

J: TRBJ1-1
size: .
D: TRBD1
V: TRBV19
CDR3: CASSAIQGADTEAFF
DNA: TGTGCCAGTAGTGCAATACAGGGGGCGGACACTGAAGCTTTCTTT

J: TRBJ2-1
size: once
D: .
V: TRBV7-2
CDR3: CASSLSLDNEQFF
DNA: TGTGCCAGCAGCTTAAGTCTAGACAATGAGCAGTTCTTC

J: TRBJ2-7
size: .
D: .
V: TRBV7-9
CDR3: CASSPLQVREQYF
DNA: TGTGCCAGCAGCCCTTTACAGGTCCGGGAGCAGTACTTC

J: TRBJ2-5
size: .
D: .
V: TRBV18
CDR3: CASSPGETLRTQYF
DNA: TGTGCCAGCTCCCCAGGGGAGACGTTGCGGACCCAGTACTTC

J: TRBJ1-2
size: .
D: .
V: TRBV9
CDR3: CASSAKSGYTF
DNA: TGTGCCAGCAGCGCTAAATCGGGCTACACCTTC

J: TRBJ1-3
size: .
D: .
V: TRBV15
CDR3: CATSRDSGPGNTIYF
DNA: TGTGCCACCAGCAGGGACTCGGGTCCTGGAAACACCATATATTTT

J: TRBJ2-1
size: .
D: .
V: TRBV6-6
CDR3: CASSYGGVYNEQFF
DNA: TGTGCCAGCAGTTATGGAGGGGTCTACAATGAGCAGTTCTTC

J: TRBJ2-7
size: once
D: TRBD2
V: TRBV7-9
CDR3: CSSSYQAGGRDEQYF
DNA: TGTTCCAGCAGCTATCAAGCGGGAGGGAGGGACGAGCAGTACTTC

J: TRBJ2-3
size: .
D: TRBD2
V: TRBV7-2
CDR3: CASSFPTSGRVTDTQYF
DNA: TGTGCCAGCAGCTTTCCGACTAGCGGGAGGGTCACAGATACGCAGTATTTT

J: TRBJ1-1
size: .
D: .
V: TRBV28
CDR3: CASSWGQMSGTEAFF
DNA: TGTGCCAGCAGTTGGGGCCAGATGTCGGGCACTGAAGCTTTCTTT

J: TRBJ2-5
size: .
D: TRBD2
V: TRBV7-7
CDR3: CASSFGTSGEETQYF
DNA: TGCGCCAGCAGCTTTGGGACTAGCGGGGAAGAGACCCAGTACTTC

J: TRBJ2-7
size: few
D: TRBD1
V: TRBV2
CDR3: CASTPRDRGWYEQYF
DNA: TGTGCCAGCACCCCCCGGGACAGAGGATGGTACGAGCAGTACTTC

J: TRBJ2-7
size: .
D: .
V: TRBV6-1
CDR3: CASGGPLEQYF
DNA: TGTGCCAGCGGCGGCCCCCTCGAGCAGTACTTC

J: TRBJ2-5
size: .
D: .
V: TRBV9
CDR3: CASSVGANQETQYF
DNA: TGTGCCAGCAGCGTAGGAGCGAACCAAGAGACCCAGTACTTC

J: TRBJ1-5
size: .
D: TRBD1
V: TRBV5-6
CDR3: CASSFGGTGLSHSNQPQHF
DNA: TGTGCCAGCAGCTTTGGAGGGACAGGGTTGTCGCATAGCAATCAGCCCCAGCATTTT

J: TRBJ2-7
size: once
D: TRBD2
V: TRBV6-5
CDR3: CASSPGGSGSYEQYF
DNA: TGTGCCAGCAGCCCCGGGGGTAGCGGGAGCTACGAGCAGTACTTC

J: TRBJ2-7
size: .
D: TRBD1
V: TRBV28
CDR3: CASGSGTGTHEQYF
DNA: TGTGCCAGCGGCTCCGGGACAGGGACGCACGAGCAGTACTTC

J: TRBJ2-5
size: .
D: .
V: TRBV6-6
CDR3: CASSWDSRQETQYF
DNA: TGTGCCAGCAGTTGGGACTCGAGACAAGAGACCCAGTACTTC

J: TRBJ1-6
size: .
D: TRBD1
V: TRBV4-1
CDR3: CASSPKEDRVPLHF
DNA: TGCGCCAGCAGCCCTAAAGAGGACAGGGTTCCCCTCCACTTT

J: TRBJ1-2
size: .
D: TRBD1
V: TRBV28
CDR3: CASSRTGGIYGYTF
DNA: TGTGCCAGCAGTCGGACAGGGGGAATCTATGGCTACACCTTC

J: TRBJ1-1
size: few
D: .
V: TRBV10-3
CDR3: CAISESRGQPNTEAFF
DNA: TGTGCCATCAGTGAGTCAAGAGGACAGCCCAACACTGAAGCTTTCTTT

J: TRBJ2-1
size: .
D: TRBD2
V: TRBV6-1
CDR3: CASSEGRTSGHNEQFF
DNA: TGTGCCAGCAGTGAAGGTAGGACTAGCGGACACAATGAGCAGTTCTTC

J: TRBJ2-4
size: .
D: .
V: TRBV6-5
CDR3: CASSYSTVAKNIQYF
DNA: TGTGCCAGCAGTTACTCGACTGTAGCCAAAAACATTCAGTACTTC

J: TRBJ2-3
size: .
D: TRBD2
V: TRBV7-2
CDR3: CASSPSGGLPLDTQYF
DNA: TGTGCCAGCAGCCCCTCTGGGGGACTACCACTAGATACGCAGTATTTT

J: TRBJ2-3
size: few
D: TRBD2
V: TRBV7-9
CDR3: CSSSLAGLTDGTDTQYF
DNA: TGTTCCAGCAGCTTAGCGGGACTCACGGACGGCACAGATACGCAGTATTTT

J: TRBJ1-5
size: .
D: .
V: TRBV14
CDR3: CASSQGGNQPQHF
DNA: TGTGCCAGCAGCCAGGGGGGTAATCAGCCCCAGCATTTT

J: TRBJ2-1
size: few
D: .
V: TRBV19
CDR3: CASQWSGGTNEQFF
DNA: TGTGCCAGTCAATGGAGCGGAGGGACCAATGAGCAGTTCTTC

J: TRBJ2-7
size: .
D: .
V: TRBV25-1
CDR3: CASSDRDSGAYEQYF
DNA: TGTGCCAGCAGTGACCGGGATTCCGGAGCCTACGAGCAGTACTTC

J: TRBJ2-7
size: few
D: TRBD1
V: TRBV27
CDR3: CATQDRAGAYEQYF
DNA: TGTGCCACCCAGGACAGGGCTGGAGCCTACGAGCAGTACTTC

J: TRBJ1-2
size: .
D: TRBD1
V: TRBV5-4
CDR3: CASSLRWGQPYGYTF
DNA: TGTGCCAGCAGCTTGCGATGGGGACAGCCTTATGGCTACACCTTC

J: TRBJ1-5
size: .
D: .
V: TRBV5-1
CDR3: CASSLDGDSNQPQHF
DNA: TGCGCCAGCAGCTTGGACGGAGATAGCAATCAGCCCCAGCATTTT

J: TRBJ2-3
size: once
D: TRBD2
V: TRBV28
CDR3: CASSVGGGGTQYF
DNA: TGTGCCAGCAGTGTCGGGGGGGGCGGTACGCAGTATTTT

J: TRBJ2-3
size: .
D: .
V: TRBV5-1
CDR3: CASSFEYPRGDTQYF
DNA: TGCGCCAGCAGCTTTGAATACCCACGGGGAGATACGCAGTATTTT

J: TRBJ1-1
size: .
D: TRBD1
V: TRBV18
CDR3: CASSPWDRGANTEAFF
DNA: TGTGCCAGCTCACCTTGGGACAGGGGCGCGAACACTGAAGCTTTCTTT

J: TRBJ2-7
size: .
D: TRBD2
V: TRBV18
CDR3: CASSPNSGAGGDEQYF
DNA: TGTGCCAGCTCACCGAATAGCGGGGCGGGCGGGGACGAGCAGTACTTC

J: TRBJ1-2
size: few
D: TRBD1
V: TRBV7-9
CDR3: CASSRGQDLDYGYTF
DNA: TGTGCCAGCAGCCGCGGACAGGACCTTGACTATGGCTACACCTTC

J: TRBJ2-3
size: .
D: TRBD2
V: TRBV2
CDR3: CASRGGSGSNTDTQYF
DNA: TGTGCCAGCAGGGGGGGTAGCGGGAGCAACACAGATACGCAGTATTTT

J: TRBJ2-3
size: .
D: .
V: TRBV9
CDR3: CASSVGWGVADTQYF
DNA: TGTGCCAGCAGCGTGGGCTGGGGAGTAGCAGATACGCAGTATTTT

J: TRBJ2-5
size: .
D: .
V: TRBV9
CDR3: CASSVRHSQETQYF
DNA: TGTGCCAGCAGCGTACGCCACAGCCAAGAGACCCAGTACTTC